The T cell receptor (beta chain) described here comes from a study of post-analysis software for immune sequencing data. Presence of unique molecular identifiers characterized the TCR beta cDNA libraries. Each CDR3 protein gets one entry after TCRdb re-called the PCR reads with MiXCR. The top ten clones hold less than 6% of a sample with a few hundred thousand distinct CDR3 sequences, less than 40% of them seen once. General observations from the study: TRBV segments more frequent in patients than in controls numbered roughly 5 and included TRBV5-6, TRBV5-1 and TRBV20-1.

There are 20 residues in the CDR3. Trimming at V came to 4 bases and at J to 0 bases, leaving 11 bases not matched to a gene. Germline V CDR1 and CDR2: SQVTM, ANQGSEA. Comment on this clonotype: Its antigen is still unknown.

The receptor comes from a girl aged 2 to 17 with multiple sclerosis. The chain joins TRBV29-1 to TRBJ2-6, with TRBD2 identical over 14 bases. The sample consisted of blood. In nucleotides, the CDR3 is TGCAGCGTTGGGTCAGCTGGGACTAGCGGGGGAGGCTCTGGGGCCAACGTCCTGACTTTC. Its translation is CSVGSAGTSGGGSGANVLTF.